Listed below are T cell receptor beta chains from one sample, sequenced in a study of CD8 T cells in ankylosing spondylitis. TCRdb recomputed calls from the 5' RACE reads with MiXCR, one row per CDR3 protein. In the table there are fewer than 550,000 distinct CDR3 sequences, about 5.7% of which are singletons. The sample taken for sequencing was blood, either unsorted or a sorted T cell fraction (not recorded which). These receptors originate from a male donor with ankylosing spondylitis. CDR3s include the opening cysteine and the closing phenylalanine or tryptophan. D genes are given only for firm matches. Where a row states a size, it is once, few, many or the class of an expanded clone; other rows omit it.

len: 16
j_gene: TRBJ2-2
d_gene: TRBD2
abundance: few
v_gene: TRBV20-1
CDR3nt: TGCAGTGCTATCGATAGCGGGGGGTCTAGGACCGGGGAGCTGTTTTTT
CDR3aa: CSAIDSGGSRTGELFF

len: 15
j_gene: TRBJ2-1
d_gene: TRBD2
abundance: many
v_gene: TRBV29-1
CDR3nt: TGCAGCGTTGGTAGCGGGAGTGTGGTAAGCAATGAGCAGTTCTTC
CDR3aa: CSVGSGSVVSNEQFF

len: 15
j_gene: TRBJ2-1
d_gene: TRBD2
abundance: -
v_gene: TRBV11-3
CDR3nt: TGTGCCAGCAGCTTAGCTCTAGCGGGACTCAATGAGCAGTTCTTC
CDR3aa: CASSLALAGLNEQFF

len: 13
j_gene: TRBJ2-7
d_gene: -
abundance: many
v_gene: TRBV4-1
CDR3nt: TGCGCCAGCAGCCGTACATGGGCCGACGAGCAGTACTTC
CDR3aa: CASSRTWADEQYF

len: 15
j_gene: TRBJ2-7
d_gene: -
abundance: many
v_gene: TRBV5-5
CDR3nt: TGTGCCAGCAGCTTGGGGGGAGATATTTCCTACGAGCAGTACTTC
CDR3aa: CASSLGGDISYEQYF

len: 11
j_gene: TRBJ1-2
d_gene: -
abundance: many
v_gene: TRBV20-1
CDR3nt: TGCAGTGCTCCGGGCCAGCTGGGTTGCTCCTTC
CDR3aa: CSAPGQLGCSF

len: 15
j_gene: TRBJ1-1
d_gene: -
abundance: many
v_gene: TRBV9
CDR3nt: TGTGCCAGCAGCGTAGCTGAGCGTATGAACACTGAAGCTTTCTTT
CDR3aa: CASSVAERMNTEAFF

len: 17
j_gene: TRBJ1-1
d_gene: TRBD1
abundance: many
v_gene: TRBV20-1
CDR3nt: TGCAGTGCTAGAGACTGGGACAGGGGAATTACAACGAGTGAAGCTTTCTTT
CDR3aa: CSARDWDRGITTSEAFF

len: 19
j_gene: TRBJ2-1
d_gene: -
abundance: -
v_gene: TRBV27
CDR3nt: TGTGCCAGCAGTTTACTCAGCGAACCCGGAGGGGCACTCCACAATGAGCAGTTCTTC
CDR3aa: CASSLLSEPGGALHNEQFF

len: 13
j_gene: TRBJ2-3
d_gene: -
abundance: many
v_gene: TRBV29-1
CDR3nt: TGCAGCGTTGAATCTAGTGTTGGAGATACGCAGTATTTT
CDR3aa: CSVESSVGDTQYF

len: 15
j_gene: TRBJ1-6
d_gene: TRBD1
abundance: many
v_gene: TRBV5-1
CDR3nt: TGCGCCAGCAGCATAGAGACAGGGGGAAATTCACCCCTCCACTTT
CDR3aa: CASSIETGGNSPLHF

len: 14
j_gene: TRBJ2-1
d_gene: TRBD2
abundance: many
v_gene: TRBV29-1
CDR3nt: TGCAGCTCCCTAGGTGGGAGGGCTTCCCCTGAGCAGTTCTTC
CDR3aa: CSSLGGRASPEQFF

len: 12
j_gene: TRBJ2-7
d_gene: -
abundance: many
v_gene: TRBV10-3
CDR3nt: TGTGCCATCAGTGTTACTTCCTACGAGCAGTACTTC
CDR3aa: CAISVTSYEQYF

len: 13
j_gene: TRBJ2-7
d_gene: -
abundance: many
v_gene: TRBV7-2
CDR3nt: TGTGCCAGCAGGAACAGGGAGCCCTACGAGCAGTACTTC
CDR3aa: CASRNREPYEQYF

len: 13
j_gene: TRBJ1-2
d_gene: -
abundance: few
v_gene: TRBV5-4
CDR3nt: TGTGCCAGCAGCCGGGGACTTCTCTATGGCTACACCTTC
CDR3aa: CASSRGLLYGYTF

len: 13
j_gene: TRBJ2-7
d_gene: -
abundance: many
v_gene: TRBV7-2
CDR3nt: TGTGCCAGCAGCTTGGTGTCAGCGTACGAGCAGTACTTC
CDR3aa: CASSLVSAYEQYF

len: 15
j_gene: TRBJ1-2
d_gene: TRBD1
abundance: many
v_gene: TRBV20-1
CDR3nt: TGCAGTGCTAGAGAGATTGGCCAGGGGGGATATGGCTACACCTTC
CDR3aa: CSAREIGQGGYGYTF

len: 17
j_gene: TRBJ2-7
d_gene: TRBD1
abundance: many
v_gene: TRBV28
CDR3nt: TGTGCCAGCAGTTCCTCTTCAGGGGGTAACGGTGGCGACGAGCAGTACTTC
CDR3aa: CASSSSSGGNGGDEQYF

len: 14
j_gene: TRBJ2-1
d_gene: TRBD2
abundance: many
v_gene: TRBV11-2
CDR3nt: TGTGCCAGCGGCGGCACGGCTAGGGAGGGTGAGCAGTTCTTC
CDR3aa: CASGGTAREGEQFF

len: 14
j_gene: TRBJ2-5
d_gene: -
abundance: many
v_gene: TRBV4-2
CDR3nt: TGTGCCAGCAGCCAGGCGGCCGTACAAGAGACCCAGTACTTC
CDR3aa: CASSQAAVQETQYF

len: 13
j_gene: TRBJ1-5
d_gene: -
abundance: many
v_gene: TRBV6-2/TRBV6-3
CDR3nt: TGTGCCAGCAGCTTACGGGTCAATCAGCCCCAGCATTTT
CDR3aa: CASSLRVNQPQHF

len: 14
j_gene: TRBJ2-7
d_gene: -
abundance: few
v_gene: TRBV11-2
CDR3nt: TGTGCCAGCAGTCCGGGCTCCCCCTCCTACGAGCAGTACTTC
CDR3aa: CASSPGSPSYEQYF

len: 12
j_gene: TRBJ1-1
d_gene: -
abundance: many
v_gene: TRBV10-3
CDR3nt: TGTGCCATCAGTGATTCGGGGAGGGAAGCTTTCTTT
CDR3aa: CAISDSGREAFF

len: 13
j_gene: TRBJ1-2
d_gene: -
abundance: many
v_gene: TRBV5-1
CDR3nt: TGCGCCAGCAGCTTGGGAGGGGAACATGGCTACACCTTC
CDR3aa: CASSLGGEHGYTF

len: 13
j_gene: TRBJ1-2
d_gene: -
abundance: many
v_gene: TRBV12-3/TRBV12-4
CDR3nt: TGTGCCAGCAGTTTAAGGCCAGTTGGCGGCTACACCTTC
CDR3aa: CASSLRPVGGYTF

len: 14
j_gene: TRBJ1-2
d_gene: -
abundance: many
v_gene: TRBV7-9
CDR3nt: TGTGCCAGCAGCTTGGCATCAGGGTACTATGGCTACACCTTC
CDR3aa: CASSLASGYYGYTF

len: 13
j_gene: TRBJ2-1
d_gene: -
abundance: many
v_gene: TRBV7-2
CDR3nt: TGTGCCAGCAGCCCATTCGGGGGTAGTGAGCAGTTCTTC
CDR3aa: CASSPFGGSEQFF

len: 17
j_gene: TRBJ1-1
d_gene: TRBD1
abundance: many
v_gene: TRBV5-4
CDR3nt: TGTGCCAGCAGCTTGAGAGACAGGGATGGTACGGACACTGAAGCTTTCTTT
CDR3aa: CASSLRDRDGTDTEAFF

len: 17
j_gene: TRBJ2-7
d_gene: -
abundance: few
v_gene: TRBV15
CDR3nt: TGTGCCACCAGCAAAGGAGGCCCGGGCAGGGGTTGGTACGAGCAGTACTTC
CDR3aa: CATSKGGPGRGWYEQYF

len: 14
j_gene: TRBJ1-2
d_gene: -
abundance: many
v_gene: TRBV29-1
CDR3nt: TGCAGCGTCCTCCAATCCGGGTCCTACTATGGCTACACCTTC
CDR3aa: CSVLQSGSYYGYTF

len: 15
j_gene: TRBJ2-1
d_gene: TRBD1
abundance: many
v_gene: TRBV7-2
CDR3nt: TGTGCCAGCAGTTGGACCGGGACAGAGGCCAATGAGCAGTTCTTC
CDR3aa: CASSWTGTEANEQFF

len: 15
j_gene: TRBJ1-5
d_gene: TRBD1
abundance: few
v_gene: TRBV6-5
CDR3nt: TGTGCCAGCAGTTACTCGGACAGGCGGTATCAGCCCCAGCATTTT
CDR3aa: CASSYSDRRYQPQHF

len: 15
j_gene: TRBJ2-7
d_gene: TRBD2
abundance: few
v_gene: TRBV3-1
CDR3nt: TGTGCCAGCAGCCCCCATTATACTAGCGGGTACGAGCAGTACTTC
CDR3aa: CASSPHYTSGYEQYF

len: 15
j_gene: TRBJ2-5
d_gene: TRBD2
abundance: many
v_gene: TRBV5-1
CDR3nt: TGCGCCAGCAGCTCCACGGGACTAAAGATGGAGACCCAGTACTTC
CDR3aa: CASSSTGLKMETQYF

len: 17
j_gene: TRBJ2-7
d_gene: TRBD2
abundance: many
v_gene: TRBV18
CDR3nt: TGTGCCAGCTCACCACCGACGGCTAGCGGGGGGGCCTACGAGCAGTACTTC
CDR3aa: CASSPPTASGGAYEQYF

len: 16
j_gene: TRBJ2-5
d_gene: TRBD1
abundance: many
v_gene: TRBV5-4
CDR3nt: TGTGCCAGCAGCCGACAAGGGGGACAGGGGGGGGAGACCCAGTACTTC
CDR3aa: CASSRQGGQGGETQYF

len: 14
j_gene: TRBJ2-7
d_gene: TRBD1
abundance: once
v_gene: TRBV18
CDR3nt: TGTGCCAGCTCACCAGACAGGGGGGGTTACGAGCAGTACTTC
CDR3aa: CASSPDRGGYEQYF

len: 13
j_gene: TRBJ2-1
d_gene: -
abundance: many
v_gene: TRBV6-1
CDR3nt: TGTGCTGTTGGAGGGGACTCCTACAATGAGCAGTTCTTC
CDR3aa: CAVGGDSYNEQFF

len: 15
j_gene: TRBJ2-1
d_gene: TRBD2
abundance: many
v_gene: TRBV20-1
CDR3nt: TGCAGTGTTATTCTTACGGGGGGTTACTACAATGAGCAGTTCTTC
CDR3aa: CSVILTGGYYNEQFF

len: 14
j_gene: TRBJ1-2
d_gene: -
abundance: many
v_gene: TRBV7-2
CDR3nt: TGTGCCAGCAGCTTATCTACAGTCACTTATGGCTACACCTTC
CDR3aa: CASSLSTVTYGYTF

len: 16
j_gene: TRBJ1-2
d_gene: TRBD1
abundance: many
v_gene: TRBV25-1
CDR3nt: TGTGCCAGCTGCCCCTCCCCCGGACAGGGGAACTATGGCTACACCTTC
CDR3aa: CASCPSPGQGNYGYTF

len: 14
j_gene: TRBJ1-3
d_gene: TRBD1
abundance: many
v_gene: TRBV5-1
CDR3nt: TGCGCCAGCAGCCCCGGACAGGGGTGGAACACCATATATTTT
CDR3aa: CASSPGQGWNTIYF

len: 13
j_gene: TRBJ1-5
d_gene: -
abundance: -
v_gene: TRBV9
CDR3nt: TGTGCCAGCAGCGTAGGTGAATTCCAGCCCCAGCATTTT
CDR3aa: CASSVGEFQPQHF

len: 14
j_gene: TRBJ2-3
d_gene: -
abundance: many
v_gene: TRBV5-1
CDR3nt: TGCGCCAGCAGCTTGGGGATCGGCCCAGATACGCAGTATTTT
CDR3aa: CASSLGIGPDTQYF

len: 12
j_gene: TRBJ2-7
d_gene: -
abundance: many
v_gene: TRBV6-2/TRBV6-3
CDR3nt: TGTGCCAGCCGGACAGCCCTCTACGAGCAGTACTTC
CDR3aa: CASRTALYEQYF

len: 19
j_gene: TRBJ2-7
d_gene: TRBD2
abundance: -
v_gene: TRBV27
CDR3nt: TGTGCCAGCAGTCTGACCGGGACTAGCGGGGGGGCGATAGGTAACGAGCAGTACTTC
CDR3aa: CASSLTGTSGGAIGNEQYF

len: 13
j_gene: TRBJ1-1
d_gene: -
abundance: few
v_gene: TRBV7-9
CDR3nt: TGTGCCAGCTCCAGGACGGAAAGCGTTGAAGCTTTCTTT
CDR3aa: CASSRTESVEAFF

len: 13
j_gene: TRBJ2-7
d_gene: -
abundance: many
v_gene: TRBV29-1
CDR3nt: TGCAGCGTTGAAACCATGGGGACCTACGAGCAGTACTTC
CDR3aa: CSVETMGTYEQYF

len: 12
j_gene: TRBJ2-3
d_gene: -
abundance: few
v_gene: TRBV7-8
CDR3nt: TGTGCCAGCAGCGTCTTGTGGGATACGCAGTATTTT
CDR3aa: CASSVLWDTQYF

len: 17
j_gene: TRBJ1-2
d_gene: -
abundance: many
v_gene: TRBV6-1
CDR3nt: TGTGCCAGCAGTGGAGGCGGGACGGAGCTTGGGGTCTATGGCTACACCTTC
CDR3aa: CASSGGGTELGVYGYTF

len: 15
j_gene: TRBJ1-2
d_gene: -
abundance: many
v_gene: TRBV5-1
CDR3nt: TGCGCCAGCAGCCGGGAGCCCAATTCTAACTATGGCTACACCTTC
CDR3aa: CASSREPNSNYGYTF

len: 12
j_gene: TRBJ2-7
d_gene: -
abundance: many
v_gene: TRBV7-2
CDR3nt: TGTGCCAGCAGCCAGGACACCTACGAGCAGTACTTC
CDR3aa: CASSQDTYEQYF

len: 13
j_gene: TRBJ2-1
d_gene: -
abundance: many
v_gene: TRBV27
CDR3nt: TGTGCCAGCAGTCTTTCCGGGGACAATGAGCAGTTCTTC
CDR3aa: CASSLSGDNEQFF

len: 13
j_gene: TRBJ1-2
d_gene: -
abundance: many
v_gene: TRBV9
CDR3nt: TGTGCCAGCAGCGTCAGGGGAAACTATGGCTACACCTTC
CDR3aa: CASSVRGNYGYTF